Each of the 12 T cell receptor beta chains below was sequenced from the same sample in a study of blood T cells in healthy people across ages. It was with a sample-barcoded 5' primer and a J-beta primer mix that a second PCR of roughly 7 to 12 cycles was run. TCRdb independently ran MiXCR on the 5' RACE reads; one entry per CDR3 protein. The table lists about 570,000 distinct CDR3 sequences, about 29% of them singletons, with roughly 3.5% in the top ten. These records were also assigned to another study, of T cells of mothers and their children.

Source material: blood. These receptor sequences come from a boy aged 2 to 10 in good health.

This clonotype has just a few counts. A much larger clone lies a single base off, so this may be a read error. This rearrangement joins TRBV15 to TRBJ2-1; D possibly corresponds to TRBD2 (5 bases). Germline-derived CDR1 and CDR2 are LNHNV and YYDKDF (reference sequence). The CDR3 loop spans 15 amino acids. Trimming removed 0 bases at V and 2 bases at J, with 8 bases between. The CDR3, as DNA: TGTGCCACCAGCAGAGACAGGAGGCCCTACAATGAGCAGTTCTTC. Protein: CATSRDRRPYNEQFF.

This rearrangement joins TRBV4-1 to TRBJ1-2; no clear D gene. V was pared by 0 bases and J by 8 bases, with 13 bases between. The germline V gene has CDR1 MGHRA and CDR2 YSYEKL. The CDR3 has 14 amino acids. The CDR3 loop is CASSQDWLAWGYTF. The CDR3 DNA follows: TGCGCCAGCAGCCAAGATTGGTTGGCTTGGGGCTACACCTTC.

V gene TRBV12-3 or TRBV12-4 combines with J gene TRBJ2-1; D is possibly TRBD2 (7 bases). The CDR3 consists of 14 residues. V dropped 7 bases and J dropped 8 bases, with 18 bases sitting between them. CDR3 protein: CASTPDGGRDEQFF. CDR3 sequence (DNA): TGTGCCAGCACCCCGGACGGGGGGCGCGATGAGCAGTTCTTC.

Many counts were recorded for this clonotype. The chain links TRBV7-2 to TRBJ1-3; D unclear. With 5 bases removed from V and 0 bases from J, the gap between germline ends came to 14 bases. Germline V gene lookup returns CDR1 SGHTA and CDR2 FQGNSA. The CDR3 runs 16 residues. In DNA, the CDR3 is TGTGCCAGCAGCGCCGGTCCAGGTACCTCTGGAAACACCATATATTTT. It is translated as CASSAGPGTSGNTIYF. Combining the CDR3 with reference TRBV7-2 and TRBJ1-3 gives the whole variable domain GAGVSQSPSNKVTEKGKDVELRCDPISGHTALYWYRQSLGQGLEFLIYFQGNSAPDKSGLPSDRFSAERTGGSVSTLTIQRTQQEDSAVYLCASSAGPGTSGNTIYFGEGSWLTVV.

This chain connects TRBV3-1 to TRBJ2-7; 10 nucleotides align to TRBD2. This CDR3 has 16 amino acids. V dropped 1 base and J dropped 8; count of bases not matched to a gene: 11. Germline values: CDR1 LGHDT, CDR2 YNNKEL (reference sequence). The CDR3 loop reads CASSQVTSGDQRKQYF. The CDR3 nucleotides read TGTGCCAGCAGCCAAGTTACTAGCGGGGACCAGCGTAAGCAGTACTTC.

This clonotype was recorded a few times. The V gene is TRBV6-6, the J gene TRBJ1-4, with a weak D call TRBD1 (6 bases). Trimming pared 2 bases from V and 8 bases from J, leaving 15 bases between. The CDR3 runs to 15 residues. Germline V gene lookup returns CDR1 MNHNY and CDR2 SVGAGI (reference sequence). The CDR3 protein is CASSYGGGREEKLFF. The CDR3 DNA is TGTGCCAGCAGTTACGGCGGGGGCCGGGAAGAAAAACTGTTTTTT.

The V gene is TRBV10-3, the J gene TRBJ2-3; the D gene is possibly TRBD1 (6 bases). The V gene's germline CDR1 is ENHRY and CDR2 SYGVKD. The germline V and J ends were trimmed by 9 bases and 0 bases, with 19 bases remaining between them. The CDR3 consists of 16 residues. The CDR3 DNA is TGTGCCATTGGACAGCCCCGTGGGTCGAGCACAGATACGCAGTATTTT. Amino acids: CAIGQPRGSSTDTQYF.

This clonotype has just a few counts. The gene calls are TRBV7-9 and TRBJ2-5; TRBD1 agrees at 8 bases. This CDR3 has 15 residues. Germline CDR1 SEHNR, CDR2 FQNEAQ (reference sequence). The trim removed 3 bases at V and 2 bases at J, leaving 5 bases unmatched. In nucleotides, the CDR3 is TGTGCCAGCAGCTTTTTCAGGGGGCCGCAAGAGACCCAGTACTTC. Translated: CASSFFRGPQETQYF.

This clonotype was observed a handful of times. The CDR3 bases are TGCGCCGCGGGCATTTATGGCTACACCTTC. Translation: CAAGIYGYTF. This chain joins TRBV5-1 and TRBJ1-2; D not certain. Germline V gene sequence: CDR1 SGHRS, CDR2 YFSETQ. V was trimmed by 10 bases and J by 5 bases, leaving 9 bases between them. The CDR3 loop spans 10 amino acids.

The gene calls are TRBV9 and TRBJ1-2; D unresolved. Germline V lookup: CDR1 SGDLS, CDR2 YYNGEE. Deletions cut 0 bases from V and 6 bases from J, with 6 bases between. The CDR3 is made up of 12 amino acids. CDR3 in amino acids: CASSVGADGYTF. The CDR3 coding sequence is TGTGCCAGCAGCGTAGGGGCAGATGGCTACACCTTC.

The chain recombines TRBV2 with TRBJ2-3; the D is unclear. The CDR3 loop spans 12 amino acids. Trimming took 6 bases from V and 8 from J, leaving 12 bases between them. Germline V CDR1 and CDR2: SNHLY, FYNNEI. The CDR3 nucleotides are TGTGCCAGCAGCCGTCTCGGCGGTACGCAGTATTTT. Translation gives CASSRLGGTQYF.

The rearrangement uses TRBV20-1 and TRBJ2-5; no reliable D call. Germline V CDR1 and CDR2: DFQATT, SNEGSKA (reference sequence). Trimming left V 2 bases short and J 1 base short, with 8 bases between. The CDR3 contains 13 residues. In nucleotides, the CDR3 is TGCAGTGCTAGAAAGTTCCCCCAAGAGACCCAGTACTTC. Residues: CSARKFPQETQYF.